This T cell receptor beta chain was captured by sequencing in a study of blood T cell repertoires in COVID-19. Background on the study: COVID-19 samples from acute and convalescent phases originated in the United States, Italy and Spain. PBMCs, B-cell-depleted T cells, or T cells provided the cDNA or gDNA that made up the material.

V lost 4 bases, J lost 0 bases, and 9 bases lay in between. Germline V gives CDR1 KGHDR, CDR2 SFDVKD. The CDR3 is 15 amino acids. Per the original data handling: Scientists estimated how many nucleated cells there were by amplifying reference gene primers. The repertoire was sequenced with immunoSEQ multiplex PCR; TCRdb's copy has only in-frame clones and lacks some. The DNA gave D and trimming, while V, J and clone size come from that table. The repertoire holds around 370,000 clones, with 91% as singletons. The sequencing input was peripheral blood. The receptor was derived from a woman under 30 who had recovered from COVID-19. The genes are TRBV24-1 and TRBJ1-5; tentatively, D is TRBD1 (6 bases). The CDR3 reads CATSEPGHSNQPQHF. The CDR3 nucleotides are TGTGCCACCAGTGAACCGGGACATAGCAATCAGCCCCAGCATTTT.